The clone carrying this TCR beta chain was seen only a few times. The sample comes from a study of T-cell reconstitution after alpha-beta-depleted transplantation in children. CDR3 length: 15 amino acids. The germline V gene encodes CDR1 LNHDA and CDR2 SQIVND (reference sequence). V shed 1 base and J 9 bases; nucleotides not matched to a gene: 7. Unique molecular identifiers featured in how the TCRbeta library was prepared. TCRdb passed the PCR reads through MiXCR, listing each CDR3 protein once. The data contain about 480,000 distinct CDR3 sequences, roughly an eighth of them singletons. The source of this sequence is a human donor who donated a stem cell graft to a child with combined immunodeficiency. The starting material was PBMCs from the stem cell graft donor, obtained from the stem cell graft. The chain carries TRBV19 and TRBJ2-3; 10 bases are shared with TRBD1. The CDR3 reads CASSIGDRGARTQYF. The CDR3 coding sequence is TGTGCCAGTAGTATAGGGGACAGGGGAGCGCGGACGCAGTATTTT.